Listed below are T cell receptor beta chains from one sample, sequenced in a study of molecular identifiers for immune sequencing clone quantification. One entry per CDR3 protein results from TCRdb running MiXCR on the PCR reads. In the table there are around 94,000 distinct CDR3 sequences, around 30% of which are singletons. The sample was naive CD8+ T cells from blood, with Jurkat cell RNA spiked in. Every receptor here comes from a human donor in good health. Some libraries in this study had Jurkat cell RNA spiked in. CDR3s include the opening cysteine and the closing phenylalanine or tryptophan. A D gene is named only where the DNA matches it firmly. Clone size is not always given. Where it is, it says once, few, many or a class for expanded clones.

v_call	j_call	d_call	clone_size	cdr3_aa	cdr3_nt
TRBV24-1	TRBJ2-1	-	-	CATSDMRYNEQFF	TGTGCCACCAGTGATATGCGATACAATGAGCAGTTCTTC
TRBV4-1	TRBJ1-5	-	-	CASRRNDRDAHLPLHF	TGCGCCAGCAGGCGAAACGATCGGGACGCCCATCTGCCCCTGCATTTT
TRBV7-9	TRBJ2-7	-	many	CASSPPDKYEQYF	TGTGCCAGCAGCCCGCCGGACAAGTACGAGCAGTACTTC
TRBV11-2	TRBJ2-4	TRBD2	few	CASSWGGLASPKNIQYF	TGTGCCAGCAGCTGGGGTGGACTAGCGTCCCCCAAAAACATTCAGTACTTC
TRBV7-3	TRBJ2-3	-	once	CASSLYLSAGASDTQYF	TGTGCCAGCAGCTTATACTTGAGCGCAGGGGCATCAGATACGCAGTATTTT
TRBV7-2	TRBJ2-3	TRBD2	many	CASSLWTRSLTDTQYF	TGTGCCAGCAGCTTATGGACTAGATCGTTGACAGATACGCAGTATTTT
TRBV25-1	TRBJ2-7	-	-	CASSLSRIYEQYF	TGTGCCAGCAGTCTTTCCAGGATTTACGAGCAGTACTTC
TRBV5-7	TRBJ2-5	-	-	CASSLIRGGGKETQYF	TGTGCCAGCAGCTTAATCCGGGGAGGGGGTAAAGAGACCCAGTACTTC
TRBV19	TRBJ2-2	-	few	CASSISGSGELFF	TGTGCCAGTAGTATTTCGGGCTCCGGGGAGCTGTTTTTT
TRBV4-1	TRBJ2-7	TRBD1	-	CASSQVGGTGGYEQYF	TGCGCCAGCAGCCAAGTTGGGGGGACAGGGGGCTACGAGCAGTACTTC
TRBV28	TRBJ2-7	TRBD2	-	CASNLREGSYEQYF	TGTGCCTCTAACCTGCGGGAGGGAAGCTACGAGCAGTACTTC
TRBV10-3	TRBJ2-7	-	-	CAISDNYEQYF	TGTGCCATCAGCGATAATTACGAGCAGTACTTC
TRBV6-2/TRBV6-3	TRBJ1-5	-	-	CASKDLSNQPLHF	TGTGCCAGCAAGGACCTTAGCAATCAGCCCCTGCATTTT
TRBV7-9	TRBJ2-7	-	-	CASTPGYEQYF	TGTGCCAGCACCCCCGGCTACGAGCAGTACTTC
TRBV5-1	TRBJ2-7	-	many	CASSLEPYEQYF	TGCGCCAGCAGCTTGGAGCCCTACGAGCAGTACTTC
TRBV27	TRBJ2-3	-	-	CASGLVNPLAPDTQYF	TGTGCCAGCGGTTTGGTTAACCCACTCGCTCCAGATACGCAGTATTTT
TRBV3-1	TRBJ2-3	-	few	CASSQEGVPPTDTQYF	TGTGCCAGCAGCCAAGAGGGCGTTCCCCCCACAGATACGCAGTATTTT
TRBV19	TRBJ1-5	-	-	CASSLGVGYSNQPQHF	TGTGCCAGTAGTTTAGGTGTGGGGTATAGCAATCAGCCCCAGCATTTT
TRBV5-3	TRBJ2-5	-	-	CASSLDGRYQETQNF	TGTGCCAGCAGCTTAGACGGGAGATACCAAGAGACCCAGAACTTC
TRBV6-1	TRBJ2-4	TRBD2	many	CASSEIAGTRSNIQYF	TGTGCCAGCAGTGAAATCGCCGGGACTAGAAGCAACATTCAGTACTTC
TRBV20-1	TRBJ2-5	-	-	CSAREEVGASQYF	TGCAGTGCTAGAGAAGAGGTAGGGGCCAGTCAGTACTTC
TRBV19	TRBJ1-1	TRBD1	many	CASSIDRRQGVIAEAFF	TGTGCCAGTAGTATAGATCGAAGACAGGGGGTAATCGCTGAAGCTTTCTTT
TRBV9	TRBJ2-7	-	many	CASSSGPYEQYF	TGTGCCAGCAGCTCCGGACCCTACGAGCAGTACTTC